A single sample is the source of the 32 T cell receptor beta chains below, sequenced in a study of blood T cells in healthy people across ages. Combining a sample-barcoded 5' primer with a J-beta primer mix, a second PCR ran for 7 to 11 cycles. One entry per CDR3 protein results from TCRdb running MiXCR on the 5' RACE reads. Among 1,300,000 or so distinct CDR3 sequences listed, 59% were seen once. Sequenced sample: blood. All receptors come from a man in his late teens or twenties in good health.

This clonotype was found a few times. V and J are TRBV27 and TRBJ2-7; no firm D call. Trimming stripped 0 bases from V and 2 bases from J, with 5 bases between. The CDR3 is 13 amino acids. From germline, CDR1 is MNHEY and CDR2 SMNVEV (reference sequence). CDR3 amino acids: CASSLSQAYEQYF. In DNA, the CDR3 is TGTGCCAGCAGTTTATCCCAGGCCTACGAGCAGTACTTC.

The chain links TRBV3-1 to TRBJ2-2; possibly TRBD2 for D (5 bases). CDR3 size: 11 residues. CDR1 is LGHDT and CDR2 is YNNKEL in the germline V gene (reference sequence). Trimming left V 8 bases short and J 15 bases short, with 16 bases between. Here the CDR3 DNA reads TGTGCCAGCGCGGACGTCGGGAATATGTTTTTT. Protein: CASADVGNMFF.

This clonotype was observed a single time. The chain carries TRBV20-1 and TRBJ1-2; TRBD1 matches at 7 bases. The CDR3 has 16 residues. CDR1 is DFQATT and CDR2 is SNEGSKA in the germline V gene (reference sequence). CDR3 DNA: TGCATAGTGAGGGTGGGACAGATTTTACTGTCCCCTGGCTACACCTTC. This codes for CIVRVGQILLSPGYTF.

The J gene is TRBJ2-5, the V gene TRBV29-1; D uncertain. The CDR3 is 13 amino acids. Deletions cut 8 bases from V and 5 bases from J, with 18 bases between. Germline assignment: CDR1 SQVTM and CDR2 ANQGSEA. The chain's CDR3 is CSLQTGPRETQYF. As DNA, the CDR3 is TGCAGCCTTCAAACGGGTCCTAGGGAGACCCAGTACTTC. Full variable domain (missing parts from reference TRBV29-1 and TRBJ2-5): SAVISQKPSRDICQRGTSLTIQCQVDSQVTMMFWYRQQPGQSLTLIATANQGSEATYESGFVIDKFPISRPNLTFSTLTVSNMSPEDSSIYLCSLQTGPRETQYFGPGTRLLVL.

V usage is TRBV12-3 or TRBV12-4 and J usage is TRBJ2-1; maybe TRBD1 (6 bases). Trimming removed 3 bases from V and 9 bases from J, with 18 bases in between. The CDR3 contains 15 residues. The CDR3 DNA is TGTGCCAGCAGTTTGTGGGCGGCAGGGGCTGGTGAGCAGTTCTTC. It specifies CASSLWAAGAGEQFF.

CDR3 in DNA: TGCGCCAGCAGCCAAGGGCATTTTGATGGCAATGAGCAGTTCTTC. This encodes CASSQGHFDGNEQFF. This chain links TRBV4-1 with TRBJ2-1; D is ambiguous. The CDR3 length is 15 residues. The V gene lost 1 base and the J gene lost 6 bases, with 13 bases spanning the gap. Germline V gene sequence: CDR1 MGHRA, CDR2 YSYEKL.

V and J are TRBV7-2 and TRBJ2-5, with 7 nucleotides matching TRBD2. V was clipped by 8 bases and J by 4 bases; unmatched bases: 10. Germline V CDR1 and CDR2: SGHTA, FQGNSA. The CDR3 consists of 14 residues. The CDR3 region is CASRLAGISETQYF. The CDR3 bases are TGTGCCAGCCGACTAGCTGGAATATCAGAGACCCAGTACTTC.

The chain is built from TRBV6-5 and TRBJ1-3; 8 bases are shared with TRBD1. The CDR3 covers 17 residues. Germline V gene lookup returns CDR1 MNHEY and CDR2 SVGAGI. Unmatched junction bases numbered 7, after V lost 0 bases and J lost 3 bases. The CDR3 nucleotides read TGTGCCAGCAGTTACTCGCCCACCGGACAGGGTGGAAACACCATATATTTT. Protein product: CASSYSPTGQGGNTIYF.

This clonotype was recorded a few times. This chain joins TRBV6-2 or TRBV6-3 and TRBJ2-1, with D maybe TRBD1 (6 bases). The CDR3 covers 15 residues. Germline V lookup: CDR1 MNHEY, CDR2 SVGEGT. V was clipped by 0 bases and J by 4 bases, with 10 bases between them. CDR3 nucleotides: TGTGCCAGCAGTTACTCTGGGACATATTACAATGAGCAGTTCTTC. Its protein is CASSYSGTYYNEQFF.

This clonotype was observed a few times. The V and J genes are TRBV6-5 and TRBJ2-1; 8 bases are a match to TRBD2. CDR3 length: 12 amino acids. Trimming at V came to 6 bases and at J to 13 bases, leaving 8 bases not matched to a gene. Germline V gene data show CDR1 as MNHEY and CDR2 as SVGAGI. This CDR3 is CASRSSGGEQFF. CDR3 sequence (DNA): TGTGCCAGCAGATCCAGCGGGGGCGAACAGTTCTTC.

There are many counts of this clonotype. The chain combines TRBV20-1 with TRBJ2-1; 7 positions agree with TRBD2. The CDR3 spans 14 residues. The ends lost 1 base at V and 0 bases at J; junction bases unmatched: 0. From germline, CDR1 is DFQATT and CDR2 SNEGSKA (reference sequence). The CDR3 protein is CSARGGGSYNEQFF. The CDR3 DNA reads TGCAGTGCTAGAGGGGGGGGCTCCTACAATGAGCAGTTCTTC.

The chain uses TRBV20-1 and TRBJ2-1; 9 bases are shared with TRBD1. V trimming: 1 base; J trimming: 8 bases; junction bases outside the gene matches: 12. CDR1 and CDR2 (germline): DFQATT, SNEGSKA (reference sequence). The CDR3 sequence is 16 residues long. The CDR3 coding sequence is TGCAGTGCTAGAGCCGCCGGGACAGGGTTGGGCGATGAGCAGTTCTTC. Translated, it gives CSARAAGTGLGDEQFF.

The CDR3 spells CASSQSGNYNEQFF. The CDR3 DNA reads as TGTGCCAGCAGCCAATCCGGGAACTACAATGAGCAGTTCTTC. The chain links TRBV3-1 to TRBJ2-1; the D gene is possibly TRBD2 (5 bases). Germline V lookup: CDR1 LGHDT, CDR2 YNNKEL (reference sequence). Trimming took off 2 bases at V and 3 bases at J, with 8 bases between the two ends. CDR3 length: 14 amino acids.

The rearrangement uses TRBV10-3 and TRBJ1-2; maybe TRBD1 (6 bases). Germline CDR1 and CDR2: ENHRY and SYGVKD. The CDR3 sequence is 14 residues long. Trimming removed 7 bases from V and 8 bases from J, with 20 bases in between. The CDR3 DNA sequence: TGTGCCATCATTTTGTTGGGGGCGGTCCTAGGCTACACCTTC. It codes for CAIILLGAVLGYTF.

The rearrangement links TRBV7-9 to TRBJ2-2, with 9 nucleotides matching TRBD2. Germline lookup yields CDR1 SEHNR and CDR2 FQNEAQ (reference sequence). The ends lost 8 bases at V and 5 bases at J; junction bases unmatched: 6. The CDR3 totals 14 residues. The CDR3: CASLPLAGTGELFF. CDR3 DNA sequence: TGTGCCAGCCTGCCCCTAGCGGGAACCGGGGAGCTGTTTTTT.

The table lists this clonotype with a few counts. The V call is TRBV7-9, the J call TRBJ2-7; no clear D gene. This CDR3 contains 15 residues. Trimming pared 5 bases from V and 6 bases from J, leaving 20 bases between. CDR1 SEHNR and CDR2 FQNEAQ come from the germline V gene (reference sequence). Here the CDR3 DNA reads TGTGCCAGCAGCCCGGGTAGGTCGTGGGAAAGCGAGCAGTACTTC. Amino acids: CASSPGRSWESEQYF. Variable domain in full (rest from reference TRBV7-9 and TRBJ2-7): DTGVSQNPRHKITKRGQNVTFRCDPISEHNRLYWYRQTLGQGPEFLTYFQNEAQLEKSRLLSDRFSAERPKGSFSTLEIQRTEQGDSAMYLCASSPGRSWESEQYFGPGTRLTVT.

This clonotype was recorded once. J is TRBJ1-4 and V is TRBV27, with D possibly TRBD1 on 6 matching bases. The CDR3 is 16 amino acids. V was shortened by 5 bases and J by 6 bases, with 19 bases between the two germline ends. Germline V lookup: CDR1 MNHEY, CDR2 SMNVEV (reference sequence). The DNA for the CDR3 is TGTGCCAGCAGTACACGCGCCAGGGGCTCTTATGAAAAACTGTTTTTT. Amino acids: CASSTRARGSYEKLFF.

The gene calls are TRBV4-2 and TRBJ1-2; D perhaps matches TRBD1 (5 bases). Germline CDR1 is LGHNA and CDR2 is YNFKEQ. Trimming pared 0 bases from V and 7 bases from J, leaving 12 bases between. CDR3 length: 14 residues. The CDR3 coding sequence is TGTGCCAGCAGCCAAGAGGGGGGGTCTGGTGGCTACACCTTC. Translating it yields CASSQEGGSGGYTF.

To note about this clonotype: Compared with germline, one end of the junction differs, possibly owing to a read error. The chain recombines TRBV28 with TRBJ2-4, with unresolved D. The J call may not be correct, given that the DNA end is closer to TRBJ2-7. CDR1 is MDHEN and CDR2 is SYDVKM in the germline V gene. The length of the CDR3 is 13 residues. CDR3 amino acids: CAGSLNFGDEQYF. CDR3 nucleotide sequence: TGTGCCGGCAGTTTAAACTTTGGGGACGAGCAGTACTTC.

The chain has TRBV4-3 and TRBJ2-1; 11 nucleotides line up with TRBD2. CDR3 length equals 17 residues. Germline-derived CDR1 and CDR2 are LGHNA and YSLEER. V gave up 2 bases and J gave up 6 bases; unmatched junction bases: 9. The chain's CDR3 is CASSQSLSGGALNEQFF. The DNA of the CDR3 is TGCGCCAGCAGCCAATCGCTTAGCGGGGGGGCCCTCAATGAGCAGTTCTTC.

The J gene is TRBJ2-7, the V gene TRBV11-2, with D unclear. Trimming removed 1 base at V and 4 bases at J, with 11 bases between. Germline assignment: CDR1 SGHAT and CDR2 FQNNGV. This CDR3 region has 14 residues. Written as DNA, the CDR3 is TGTGCCAGCAGCTTAGCCCCTAGTAGATACGAGCAGTACTTC. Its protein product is CASSLAPSRYEQYF.

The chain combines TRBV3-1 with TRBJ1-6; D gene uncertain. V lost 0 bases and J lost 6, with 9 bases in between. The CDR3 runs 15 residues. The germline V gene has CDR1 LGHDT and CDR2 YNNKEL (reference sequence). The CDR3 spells CASSQDLSFNSPLHF. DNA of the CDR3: TGTGCCAGCAGCCAAGATCTATCTTTTAATTCACCCCTCCACTTT.

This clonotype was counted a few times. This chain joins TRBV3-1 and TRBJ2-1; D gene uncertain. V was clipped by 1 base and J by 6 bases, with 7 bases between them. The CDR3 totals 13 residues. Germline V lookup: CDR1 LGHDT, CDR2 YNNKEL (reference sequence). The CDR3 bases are TGTGCCAGCAGCCAAGCCTACCCCAATGAGCAGTTCTTC. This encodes CASSQAYPNEQFF.

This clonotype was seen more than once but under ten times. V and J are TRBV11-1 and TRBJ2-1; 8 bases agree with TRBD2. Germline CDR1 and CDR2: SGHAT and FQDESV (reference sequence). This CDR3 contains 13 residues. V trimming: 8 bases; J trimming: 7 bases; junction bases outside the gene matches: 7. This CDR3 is CASGSGRRNEQFF. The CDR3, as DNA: TGTGCCAGCGGAAGCGGGAGAAGAAATGAGCAGTTCTTC. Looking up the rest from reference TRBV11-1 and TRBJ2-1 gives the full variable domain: EAEVAQSPRYKITEKSQAVAFWCDPISGHATLYWYRQILGQGPELLVQFQDESVVDDSQLPKDRFSAERLKGVDSTLKIQPAELGDSAMYLCASGSGRRNEQFFGPGTRLTVL.

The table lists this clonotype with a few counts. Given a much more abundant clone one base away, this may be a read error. CDR3 in amino acids: CASSESGGTYNEQYF. CDR3 bases: TGTGCCAGCAGTGAATCGGGGGGGACTTACAATGAGCAGTACTTC. The chain couples TRBV6-1 to TRBJ2-1; 8 bases match TRBD2. The last part of the DNA fits TRBJ2-7 better; the J call may be wrong. This CDR3 is built from 15 residues. Germline CDR1 reads MNHNS; CDR2 reads SASEGT.

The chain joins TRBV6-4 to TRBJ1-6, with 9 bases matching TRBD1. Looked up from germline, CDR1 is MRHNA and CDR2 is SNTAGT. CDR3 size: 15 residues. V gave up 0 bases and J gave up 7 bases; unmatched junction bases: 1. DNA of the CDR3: TGTGCCAGCAGTGACTCAGGGACAGGGAATTCACCCCTCCACTTT. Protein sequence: CASSDSGTGNSPLHF.

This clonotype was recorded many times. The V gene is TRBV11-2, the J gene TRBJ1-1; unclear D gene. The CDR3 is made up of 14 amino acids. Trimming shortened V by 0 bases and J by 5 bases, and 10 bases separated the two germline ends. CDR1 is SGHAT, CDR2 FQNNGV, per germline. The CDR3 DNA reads TGTGCCAGCAGCTTAGACCTCCTTGGGACTGAAGCTTTCTTT. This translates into CASSLDLLGTEAFF. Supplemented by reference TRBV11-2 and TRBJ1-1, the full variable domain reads EAGVAQSPRYKIIEKRQSVAFWCNPISGHATLYWYQQILGQGPKLLIQFQNNGVVDDSQLPKDRFSAERLKGVDSTLKIQPAKLEDSAVYLCASSLDLLGTEAFFGQGTRLTVV.

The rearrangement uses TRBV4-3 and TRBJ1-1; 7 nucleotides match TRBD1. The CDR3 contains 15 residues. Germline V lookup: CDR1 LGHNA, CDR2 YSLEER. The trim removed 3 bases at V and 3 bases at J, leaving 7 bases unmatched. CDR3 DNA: TGCGCCAGCAGCCAGAGACAGGGACTAGACACTGAAGCTTTCTTT. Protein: CASSQRQGLDTEAFF.

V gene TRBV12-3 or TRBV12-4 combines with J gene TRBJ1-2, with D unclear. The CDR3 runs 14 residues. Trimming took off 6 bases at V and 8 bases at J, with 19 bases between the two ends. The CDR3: CASSHKGGSGGYTF. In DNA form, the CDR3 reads TGTGCCAGCAGCCATAAAGGAGGGTCGGGAGGCTACACCTTC.

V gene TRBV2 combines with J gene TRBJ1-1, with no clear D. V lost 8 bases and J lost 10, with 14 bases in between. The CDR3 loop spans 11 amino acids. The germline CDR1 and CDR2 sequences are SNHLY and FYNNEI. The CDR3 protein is CASGDPGSAFF. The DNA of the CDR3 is TGTGCCAGCGGGGATCCGGGTTCAGCTTTCTTT. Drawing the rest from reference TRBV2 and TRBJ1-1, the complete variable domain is EPEVTQTPSHQVTQMGQEVILRCVPISNHLYFYWYRQILGQKVEFLVSFYNNEISEKSEIFDDQFSVERPDGSNFTLKIRSTKLEDSAMYFCASGDPGSAFFGQGTRLTVV.

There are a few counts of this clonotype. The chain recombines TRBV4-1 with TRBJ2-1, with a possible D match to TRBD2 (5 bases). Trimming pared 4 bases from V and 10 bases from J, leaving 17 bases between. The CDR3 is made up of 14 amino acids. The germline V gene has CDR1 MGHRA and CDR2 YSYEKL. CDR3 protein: CASSPRSAPGEQFF. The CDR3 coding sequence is TGCGCCAGCAGCCCCAGGTCCGCCCCGGGAGAGCAGTTCTTC.

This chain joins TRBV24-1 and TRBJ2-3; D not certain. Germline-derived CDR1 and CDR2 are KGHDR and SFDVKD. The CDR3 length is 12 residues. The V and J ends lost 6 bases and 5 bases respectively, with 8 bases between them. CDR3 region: CATSNPLDTQYF. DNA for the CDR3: TGTGCCACCAGTAACCCGCTAGATACGCAGTATTTT.